This TCR beta chain was found in a study of T cells in women clearing cervical HPV infection. Study in general: Case blood was drawn when the lesion was first found; control blood after infection became undetectable. With HLA typing for only a few women, HLA confounding remains possible.

Points from the study as a whole: TRBV6-7 relative abundance averaged approximately 0.1% in cases and about 0.15% in controls. Combining TCR richness with V gene abundances gave roughly 0.88 AUC.

As for this clone: Antigen: not known. Read sequence stops 3 residues before the CDR3 end, and the germline J gene provides the missing end.

CDR1 and CDR2 (germline): SEHNR, FQNEAQ (reference sequence). The CDR3 has 15 residues. Produced via immunoSEQ multiplex PCR; TCRdb's table is partial and in-frame only. The sample totals about 27,000 clones. This TCR was sampled from a woman between 18 and 70 years old with a cervical HPV16 infection that either progressed to CIN3+ or cleared (not recorded which). This chain links TRBV7-9 with TRBJ2-2; 9 bases map to TRBD1. The sequenced sample consisted of blood buffy coat. The part of the CDR3 DNA that was read is TGTGCCAGCGGAAAGACGGGACAGGGCCGTGAAAAG. As protein: CASGKTGQGREK. The CDR3 in full is CASGKTGQGREKLFF.